Each of the 2 T cell receptor beta chains below was sequenced from the same sample in a study of response to subunit inactivated influenza vaccine (dated by TCRdb to the late 2010s). The method behind the library was RT-PCR. Sequencing was performed on an Illumina HiSeq 2500. The public reads were reprocessed in TCRdb via fastp at Q25 and MiXCR, keeping in-frame beta chains. Merged by CDR3 protein, the rows form single entries marked with the most common genes and DNA. The sample has about 300,000 distinct CDR3 sequences on record, roughly 22% of them singletons. Roughly 10% of the sample lies in the top ten. Sample: PBMCs from blood, taken about 20 months after vaccination. These receptors were obtained from a man between 50 and 70 years old who received an inactivated influenza vaccine. Donor details come from another sample of the same person, matched by shared clones.

This clonotype was counted at least ten times. The chain has TRBV3-1 and TRBJ1-2, with D uncertain. The CDR3 spans 13 residues. V was cut by 4 bases and J by 4 bases, with 10 bases left in between. Per germline, CDR1 LGHDT and CDR2 YNNKEL (reference sequence). CDR3 sequence reads: CASSLQSAYGYTF. CDR3 bases: TGTGCCAGCAGCCTTCAAAGTGCCTATGGCTACACCTTC.

A few counts support this clonotype. This chain uses TRBV7-8 with TRBJ1-5, with 7 positions matching TRBD1. Germline trimming cut 5 bases from V and 7 bases from J; bases unmatched to any gene: 5. Germline V lookup: CDR1 SGHVS, CDR2 FQNEAQ. The CDR3 runs 13 residues. The CDR3 nucleotides are TGTGCCAGCAGCACCACAGGGGCCCAGCCCCAGCATTTT. It translates to CASSTTGAQPQHF.